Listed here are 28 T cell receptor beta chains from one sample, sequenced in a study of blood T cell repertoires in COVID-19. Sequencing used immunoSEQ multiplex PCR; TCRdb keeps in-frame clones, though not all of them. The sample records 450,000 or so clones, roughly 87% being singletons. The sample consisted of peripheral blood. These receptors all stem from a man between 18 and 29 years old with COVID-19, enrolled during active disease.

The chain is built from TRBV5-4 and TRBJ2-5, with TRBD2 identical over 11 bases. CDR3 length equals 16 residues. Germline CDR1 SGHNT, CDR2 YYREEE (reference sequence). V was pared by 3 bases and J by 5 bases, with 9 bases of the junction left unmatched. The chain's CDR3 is CASSSELAGVRETQYF. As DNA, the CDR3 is TGTGCCAGCAGCTCCGAACTAGCGGGAGTAAGGGAGACCCAGTACTTC.

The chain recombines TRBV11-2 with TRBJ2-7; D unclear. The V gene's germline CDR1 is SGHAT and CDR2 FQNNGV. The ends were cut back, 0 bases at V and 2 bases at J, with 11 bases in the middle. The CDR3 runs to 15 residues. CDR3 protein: CASSLDLSIPYEQYF. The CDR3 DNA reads TGTGCCAGCAGCTTAGATCTGAGTATACCCTACGAGCAGTACTTC. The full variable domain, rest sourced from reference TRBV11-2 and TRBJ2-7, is EAGVAQSPRYKIIEKRQSVAFWCNPISGHATLYWYQQILGQGPKLLIQFQNNGVVDDSQLPKDRFSAERLKGVDSTLKIQPAKLEDSAVYLCASSLDLSIPYEQYFGPGTRLTVT.

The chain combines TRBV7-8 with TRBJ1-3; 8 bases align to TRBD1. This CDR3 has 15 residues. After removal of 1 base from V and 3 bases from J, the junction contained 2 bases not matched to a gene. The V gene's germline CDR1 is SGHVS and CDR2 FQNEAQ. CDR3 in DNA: TGTGCCAGCAGCTTAGGGACAGGGCATGGAAACACCATATATTTT. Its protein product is CASSLGTGHGNTIYF. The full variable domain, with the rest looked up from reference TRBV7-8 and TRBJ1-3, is GAGVSQSPRYKVAKRGQDVALRCDPISGHVSLFWYQQALGQGPEFLTYFQNEAQLDKSGLPSDRFFAERPEGSVSTLKIQRTQQEDSAVYLCASSLGTGHGNTIYFGEGSWLTVV.

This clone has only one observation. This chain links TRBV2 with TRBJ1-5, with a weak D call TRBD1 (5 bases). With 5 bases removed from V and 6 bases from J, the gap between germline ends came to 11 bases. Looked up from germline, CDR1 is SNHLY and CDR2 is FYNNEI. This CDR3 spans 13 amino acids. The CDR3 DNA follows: TGTGCCAGCAGTCAGGGAGGGATTCAGCCCCAGCATTTT. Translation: CASSQGGIQPQHF. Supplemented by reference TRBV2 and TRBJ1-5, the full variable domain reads EPEVTQTPSHQVTQMGQEVILRCVPISNHLYFYWYRQILGQKVEFLVSFYNNEISEKSEIFDDQFSVERPDGSNFTLKIRSTKLEDSAMYFCASSQGGIQPQHFGDGTRLSIL.

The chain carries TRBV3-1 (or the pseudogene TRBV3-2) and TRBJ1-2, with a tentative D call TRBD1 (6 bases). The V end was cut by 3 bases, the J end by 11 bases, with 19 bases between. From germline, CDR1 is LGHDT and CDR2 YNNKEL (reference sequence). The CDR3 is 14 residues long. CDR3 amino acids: CASSQPNGRGQYTF. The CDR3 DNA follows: TGTGCCAGCAGCCAGCCCAATGGCAGGGGTCAGTACACCTTC.

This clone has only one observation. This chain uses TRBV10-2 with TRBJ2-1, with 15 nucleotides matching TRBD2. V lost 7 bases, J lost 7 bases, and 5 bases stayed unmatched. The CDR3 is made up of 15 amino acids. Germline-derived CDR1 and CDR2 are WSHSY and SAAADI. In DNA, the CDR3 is TGCGCCAGCACGAGGACTAGCGGGGGGGTTAATGAGCAGTTCTTC. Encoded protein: CASTRTSGGVNEQFF.

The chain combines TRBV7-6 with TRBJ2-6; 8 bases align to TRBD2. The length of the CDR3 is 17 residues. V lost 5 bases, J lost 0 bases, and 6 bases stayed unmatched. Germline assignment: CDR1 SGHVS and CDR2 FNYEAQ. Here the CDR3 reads CASSPGRASSGANVLTF. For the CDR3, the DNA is TGTGCCAGCAGCCCCGGGAGGGCAAGCTCTGGGGCCAACGTCCTGACTTTC. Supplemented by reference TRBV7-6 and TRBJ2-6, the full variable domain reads GAGVSQSPRYKVTKRGQDVALRCDPISGHVSLYWYRQALGQGPEFLTYFNYEAQQDKSGLPNDRFSAERPEGSISTLTIQRTEQRDSAMYRCASSPGRASSGANVLTFGAGSRLTVL.

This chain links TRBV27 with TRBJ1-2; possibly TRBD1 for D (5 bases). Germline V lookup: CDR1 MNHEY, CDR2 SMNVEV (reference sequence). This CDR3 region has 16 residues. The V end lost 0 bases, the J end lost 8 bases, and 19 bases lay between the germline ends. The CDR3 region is CASSLSWAAQGYGYTF. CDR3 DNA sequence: TGTGCCAGCAGTTTATCGTGGGCCGCGCAGGGTTACGGCTACACCTTC.

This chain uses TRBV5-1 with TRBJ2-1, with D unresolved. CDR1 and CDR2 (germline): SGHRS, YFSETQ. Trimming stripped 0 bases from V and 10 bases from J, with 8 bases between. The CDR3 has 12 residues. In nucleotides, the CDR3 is TGCGCCAGCAGCTTGGAAACGAGGGAGCAGTTCTTC. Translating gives CASSLETREQFF. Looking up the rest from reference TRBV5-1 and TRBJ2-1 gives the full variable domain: KAGVTQTPRYLIKTRGQQVTLSCSPISGHRSVSWYQQTPGQGLQFLFEYFSETQRNKGNFPGRFSGRQFSNSRSEMNVSTLELGDSALYLCASSLETREQFFGPGTRLTVL.

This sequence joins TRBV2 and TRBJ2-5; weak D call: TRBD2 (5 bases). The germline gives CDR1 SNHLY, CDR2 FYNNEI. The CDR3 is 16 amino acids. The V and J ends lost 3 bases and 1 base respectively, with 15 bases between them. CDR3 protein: CASSDPHSRGQETQYF. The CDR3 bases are TGTGCCAGCAGTGACCCCCATAGCCGGGGCCAAGAGACCCAGTACTTC.

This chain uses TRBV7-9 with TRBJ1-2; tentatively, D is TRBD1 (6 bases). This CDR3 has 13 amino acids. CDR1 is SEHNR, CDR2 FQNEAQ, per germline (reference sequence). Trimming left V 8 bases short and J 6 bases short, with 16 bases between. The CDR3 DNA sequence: TGTGCCAGCGGCTCTACAGGGCTCAATGGCTACACCTTC. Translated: CASGSTGLNGYTF.

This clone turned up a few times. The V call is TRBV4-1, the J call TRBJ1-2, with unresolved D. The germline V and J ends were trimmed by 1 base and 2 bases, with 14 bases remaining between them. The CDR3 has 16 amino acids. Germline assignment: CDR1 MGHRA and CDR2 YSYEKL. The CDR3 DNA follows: TGCGCCAGCAGCCAAGCGAAGGTATCGGGGAACTATGGCTACACCTTC. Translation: CASSQAKVSGNYGYTF.

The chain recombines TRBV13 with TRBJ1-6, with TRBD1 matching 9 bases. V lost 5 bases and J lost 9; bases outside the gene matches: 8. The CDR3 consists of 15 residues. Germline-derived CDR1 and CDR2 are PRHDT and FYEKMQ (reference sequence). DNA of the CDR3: TGTGCCAGCAGCCTATCGACAGGGGGAAGTTCACCCCTCCACTTT. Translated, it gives CASSLSTGGSSPLHF. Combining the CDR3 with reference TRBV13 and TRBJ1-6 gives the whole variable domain AAGVIQSPRHLIKEKRETATLKCYPIPRHDTVYWYQQGPGQDPQFLISFYEKMQSDKGSIPDRFSAQQFSDYHSELNMSSLELGDSALYFCASSLSTGGSSPLHFGNGTRLTVT.

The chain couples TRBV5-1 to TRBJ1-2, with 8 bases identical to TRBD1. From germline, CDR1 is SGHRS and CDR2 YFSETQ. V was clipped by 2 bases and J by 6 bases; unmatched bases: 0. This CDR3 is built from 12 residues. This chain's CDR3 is CASSLQGDGYTF. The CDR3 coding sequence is TGCGCCAGCAGCTTACAGGGGGATGGCTACACCTTC.

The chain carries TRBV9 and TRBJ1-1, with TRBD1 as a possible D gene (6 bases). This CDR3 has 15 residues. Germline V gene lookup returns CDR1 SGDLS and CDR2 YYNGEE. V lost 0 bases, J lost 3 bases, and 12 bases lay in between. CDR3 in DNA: TGTGCCAGCAGCGTAGTTTACAGGGCGGACACTGAAGCTTTCTTT. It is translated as CASSVVYRADTEAFF.

The CDR3 loop reads CASRDRDSNQPQHF. CDR3 DNA sequence: TGTGCCAGCCGGGACAGGGATTCCAATCAGCCCCAGCATTTT. The V gene is TRBV5-4, the J gene TRBJ1-5; TRBD1 agrees at 9 bases. J lost 3 bases, V lost 7 bases, and 5 bases had no gene match. The germline CDR1 and CDR2 sequences are SGHNT and YYREEE (reference sequence). The CDR3 loop spans 14 amino acids.

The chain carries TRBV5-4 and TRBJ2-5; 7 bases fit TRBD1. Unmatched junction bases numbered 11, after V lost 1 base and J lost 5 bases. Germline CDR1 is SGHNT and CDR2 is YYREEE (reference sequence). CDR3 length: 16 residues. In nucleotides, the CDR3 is TGTGCCAGCAGCTTGCGCCCCCCGGACAGGCGGGAGACCCAGTACTTC. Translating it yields CASSLRPPDRRETQYF.

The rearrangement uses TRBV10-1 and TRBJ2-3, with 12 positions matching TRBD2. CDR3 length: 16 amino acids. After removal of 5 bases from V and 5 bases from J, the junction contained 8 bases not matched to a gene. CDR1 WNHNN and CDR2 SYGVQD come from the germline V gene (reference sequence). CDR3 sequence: CASSSDLAGGQDTQYF. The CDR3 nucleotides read TGCGCCAGCAGTAGCGACCTAGCGGGGGGGCAAGATACGCAGTATTTT.

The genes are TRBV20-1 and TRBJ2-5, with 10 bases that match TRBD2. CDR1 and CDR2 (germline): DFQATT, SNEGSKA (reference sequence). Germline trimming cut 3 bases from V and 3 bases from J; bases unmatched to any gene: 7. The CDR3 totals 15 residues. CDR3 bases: TGCAGTGCTAGTTTGGTAGCGGGGGGTAAAGAGACCCAGTACTTC. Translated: CSASLVAGGKETQYF.

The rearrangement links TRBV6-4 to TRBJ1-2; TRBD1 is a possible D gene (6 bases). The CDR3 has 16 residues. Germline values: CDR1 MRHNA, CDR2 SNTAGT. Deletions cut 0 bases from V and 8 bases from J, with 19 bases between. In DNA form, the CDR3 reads TGTGCCAGCAGTGACTCCAGACAGGCAAATCAAGGAGGCTACACCTTC. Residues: CASSDSRQANQGGYTF.

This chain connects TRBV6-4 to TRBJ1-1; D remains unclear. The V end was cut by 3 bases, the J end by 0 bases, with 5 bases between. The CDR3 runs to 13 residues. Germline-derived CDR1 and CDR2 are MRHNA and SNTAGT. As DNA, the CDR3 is TGTGCCAGCAGTGAAGAGATGAACACTGAAGCTTTCTTT. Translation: CASSEEMNTEAFF.

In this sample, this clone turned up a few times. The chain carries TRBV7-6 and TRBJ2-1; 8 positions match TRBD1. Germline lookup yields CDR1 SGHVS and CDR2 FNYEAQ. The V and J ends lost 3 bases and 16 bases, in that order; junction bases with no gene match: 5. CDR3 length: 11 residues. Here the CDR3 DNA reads TGTGCCAGCAGCTTTAGGGACAGGCCTTTCTTC. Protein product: CASSFRDRPFF.

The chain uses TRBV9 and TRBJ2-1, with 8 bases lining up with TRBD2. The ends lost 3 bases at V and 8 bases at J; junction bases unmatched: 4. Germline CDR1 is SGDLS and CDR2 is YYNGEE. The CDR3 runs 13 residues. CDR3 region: CASSAGTSHEQFF. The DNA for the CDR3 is TGTGCCAGCAGCGCCGGGACTAGTCATGAGCAGTTCTTC.

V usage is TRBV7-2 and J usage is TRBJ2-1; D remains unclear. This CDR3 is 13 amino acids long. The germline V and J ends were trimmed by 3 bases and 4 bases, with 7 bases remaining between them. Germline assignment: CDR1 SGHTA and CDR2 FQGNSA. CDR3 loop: CASSLSGYNEQFF. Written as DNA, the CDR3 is TGTGCCAGCAGCTTGAGTGGTTACAATGAGCAGTTCTTC.

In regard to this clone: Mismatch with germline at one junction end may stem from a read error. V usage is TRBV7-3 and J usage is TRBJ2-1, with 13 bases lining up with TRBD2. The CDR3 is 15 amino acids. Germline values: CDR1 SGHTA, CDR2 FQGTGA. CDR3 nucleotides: TGTGCCAGCAGCATAACTAGCGGGAGGGTATATGAGCAGTTCTTC. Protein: CASSITSGRVYEQFF.

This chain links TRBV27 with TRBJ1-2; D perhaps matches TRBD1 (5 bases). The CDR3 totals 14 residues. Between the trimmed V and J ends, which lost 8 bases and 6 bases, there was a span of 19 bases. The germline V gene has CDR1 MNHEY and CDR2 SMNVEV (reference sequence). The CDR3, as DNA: TGTGCCAGCTCCCGGGGGGAGGGATTAAATGGCTACACCTTC. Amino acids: CASSRGEGLNGYTF.

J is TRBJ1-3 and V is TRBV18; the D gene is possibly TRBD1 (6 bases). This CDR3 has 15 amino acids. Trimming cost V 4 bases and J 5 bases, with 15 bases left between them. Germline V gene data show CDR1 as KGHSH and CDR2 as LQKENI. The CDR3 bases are TGTGCCAGCTCACGCGCAGGGGCAAATAGAAACACCATATATTTT. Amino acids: CASSRAGANRNTIYF.

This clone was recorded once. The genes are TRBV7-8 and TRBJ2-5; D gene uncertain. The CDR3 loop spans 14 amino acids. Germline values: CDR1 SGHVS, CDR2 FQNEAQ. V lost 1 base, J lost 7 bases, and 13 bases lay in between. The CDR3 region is CASSLGSEVGTQYF. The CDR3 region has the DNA TGTGCCAGCAGCTTAGGAAGCGAGGTGGGGACCCAGTACTTC.